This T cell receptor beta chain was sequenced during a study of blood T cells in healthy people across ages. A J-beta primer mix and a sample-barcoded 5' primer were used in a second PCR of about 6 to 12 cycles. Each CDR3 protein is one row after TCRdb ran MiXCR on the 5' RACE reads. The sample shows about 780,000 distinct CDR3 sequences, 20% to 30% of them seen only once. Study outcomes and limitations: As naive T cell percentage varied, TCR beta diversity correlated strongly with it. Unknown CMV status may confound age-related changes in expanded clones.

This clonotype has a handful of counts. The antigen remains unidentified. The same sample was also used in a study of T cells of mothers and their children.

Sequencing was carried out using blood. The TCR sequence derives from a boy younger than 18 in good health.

CDR3 sequence: CASSPRSGDFHEQYF. In DNA form, the CDR3 reads TGTGCCAGCTCACCTCGTTCCGGGGATTTCCACGAGCAGTACTTC. This chain connects TRBV18 to TRBJ2-5; D possibly corresponds to TRBD2 (5 bases). Matching the DNA end better, TRBJ2-7 makes the J call doubtful. The CDR3 has 15 residues. The germline gives CDR1 KGHSH, CDR2 LQKENI.